This TCR beta chain derives from a study of molecular identifiers for immune sequencing clone quantification. As concerns this clonotype: Antigen: not known.

TCRdb re-called the PCR reads through MiXCR, storing one row per CDR3 protein. Among over 550,000 distinct CDR3 sequences listed, roughly 27% were seen once. Germline loops: CDR1 SGDLS, CDR2 YYNGEE. Trimming pared 3 bases from V and 12 bases from J, leaving 19 bases between. The CDR3 is 13 residues long. General study points: Effector cells had over 98% of their molecules in clones above 20 RNA copies, while naive cells had under 1%.

Naive CD8 T cells, phenotype CD8+CD4-CCR7+CD45RA+, were sorted. Sequences were obtained from naive CD8+ T cells from blood, with Jurkat cell RNA spiked in. Subset defined: FACS-sorted CD8+CD4-CCR7+CD45RA+ naive T cells. This TCR was recovered from a human donor in good health. Some libraries in this study had Jurkat cell RNA spiked in. The chain joins TRBV9 to TRBJ2-7; D gene ambiguous. The CDR3 loop reads CASSAFLGSEVYF. The DNA of the CDR3 is TGTGCCAGCAGCGCTTTCTTAGGCAGCGAGGTGTACTTC.